This T cell receptor beta chain was captured in a study of early T cells in non-severe SARS-CoV-2 infection. Across the study: Chains were not paired, and sequencing was done on bulk RNA from unsorted whole blood. Broader study findings: The matching step, a VDJdb search, favored anti-spike CD8 responses and missed private and CD4 specificities.

Attached unique molecular identifiers marked individual cDNA molecules. MiXCR, applied by TCRdb to the 5' RACE reads, yields one record per CDR3 protein. The profile covers approximately 120,000 distinct CDR3 sequences, with more than 12% appearing a single time and about a fifth taken by the ten largest. A remark on this clonotype: The target antigen is unknown.

V was pared by 2 bases and J by 5 bases, with 27 bases between. This CDR3 spans 19 amino acids. CDR1 MNHNS and CDR2 SASEGT come from the germline V gene. The origin of this receptor is an adult who was a healthcare worker with PCR-confirmed SARS-CoV-2 infection or an uninfected control (not recorded which). This chain links TRBV6-1 with TRBJ1-1; possible D gene TRBD1, 6 bases. The source material was whole blood. Here the CDR3 DNA reads TGTGCCAGCAGTGAACCCCTGTCTCGCAGGGGATTAGTGGGGACTGAAGCTTTCTTT. Translated, it gives CASSEPLSRRGLVGTEAFF.